These 25 T cell receptor beta chains came from one sample sequenced in a study of T cells after yellow fever vaccination. TCRdb called the 5' RACE reads again in MiXCR, with one record for every CDR3 protein. The sample holds a few hundred thousand distinct CDR3 sequences; around 10% are singletons and the top ten take around 19%. Specimen: PBMCs, collected on the day of the first yellow fever vaccination. The receptor source for this set is a man younger than 35 who received the YFV17D yellow fever vaccine.

The V and J genes are TRBV5-1 and TRBJ1-2, with TRBD1 identical over 9 bases. The CDR3 covers 14 residues. Germline CDR1 SGHRS, CDR2 YFSETQ. The V and J ends lost 1 base and 8 bases, in that order; junction bases with no gene match: 6. CDR3 region: CASSLTGGTGGYTF. In DNA form, the CDR3 reads TGCGCCAGCAGCTTGACAGGGGGCACAGGAGGCTACACCTTC.

This clonotype was seen more than once but under ten times. The chain links TRBV30 to TRBJ2-1; 7 bases are a match to TRBD2. Per the germline V gene, CDR1 is GTSNPN and CDR2 is SVGIG (reference sequence). V lost 3 bases, J lost 10 bases, and 9 bases stayed unmatched. This CDR3 comprises 13 residues. CDR3 nucleotides: TGTGCCTGGAGCTGGCTGGGGGGGATGGAGCAGTTCTTC. Protein product: CAWSWLGGMEQFF.

This clonotype has only a few counts. This sequence joins TRBV20-1 and TRBJ2-5; TRBD2 matches 8 bases. The germline CDR1 and CDR2 sequences are DFQATT and SNEGSKA (reference sequence). The V gene end was trimmed by 3 bases and the J gene end by 6 bases; junction bases not matched to a gene: 9. The CDR3 runs 14 residues. The CDR3 DNA is TGCAGTGCTAGTAACGGGGGGGCCATAAAGACCCAGTACTTC. This codes for CSASNGGAIKTQYF.

V is TRBV5-1 and J is TRBJ1-1, with D unclear. There are 12 residues in the CDR3. The V end lost 5 bases, the J end lost 0 bases, and 5 bases lay between the germline ends. Germline V gene data show CDR1 as SGHRS and CDR2 as YFSETQ. The CDR3 is CASSNMNTEAFF. Here the CDR3 DNA reads TGCGCCAGCAGTAACATGAACACTGAAGCTTTCTTT.

The gene calls are TRBV7-2 and TRBJ2-1; D may be TRBD1 or TRBD2 (6 bases each). With 1 base removed from V and 7 bases from J, the gap between germline ends came to 14 bases. The CDR3 runs 15 residues. Per the germline V gene, CDR1 is SGHTA and CDR2 is FQGNSA. The DNA for the CDR3 is TGTGCCAGCAGCTTAGGGGGGGCGAATTCTAATGAGCAGTTCTTC. It specifies CASSLGGANSNEQFF.

The V gene is TRBV3-1, the J gene TRBJ2-7; TRBD1 matches 11 bases. Germline V lookup: CDR1 LGHDT, CDR2 YNNKEL (reference sequence). The CDR3 is 16 amino acids. Unmatched junction bases numbered 10, after V lost 4 bases and J lost 5 bases. The CDR3, as DNA: TGTGCCAGCAGCCTAAATCAGGACAGGGGGCCTAACGAGCAGTACGTC. Protein product: CASSLNQDRGPNEQYV.

In nucleotides, the CDR3 is TGTGCCAGCAGTTTGGTCTTGAGGGAACTAGGCACAGATACGCAGTATTTT. Residues: CASSLVLRELGTDTQYF. The V call is TRBV12-3 or TRBV12-4, the J call TRBJ2-3; TRBD2 is a possible D gene (5 bases). The CDR3 runs to 17 residues. V was pared by 3 bases and J by 1 base, with 17 bases between.

This clonotype was seen more than once but under ten times. V gene TRBV4-3 combines with J gene TRBJ2-2; D not resolved. Trimming stripped 0 bases from V and 7 bases from J, with 9 bases between. Germline V gene lookup returns CDR1 LGHNA and CDR2 YSLEER. CDR3 length: 14 residues. The CDR3 region has the DNA TGCGCCAGCAGCCAAGATCCAAGGGTCGGGGAGCTGTTTTTT. Encoded protein: CASSQDPRVGELFF.

V and J are TRBV6-5 and TRBJ1-2; TRBD1 aligns across 10 bases. CDR3 length equals 16 residues. Trimming at V came to 0 bases and at J to 5 bases, leaving 6 bases not matched to a gene. Germline V gene lookup returns CDR1 MNHEY and CDR2 SVGAGI. CDR3 loop: CASSYSGQGVPYGYTF. The CDR3 nucleotides read TGTGCCAGCAGTTACTCCGGACAGGGGGTTCCTTATGGCTACACCTTC.

The V gene is TRBV15, the J gene TRBJ2-1, with D tentatively TRBD2 (5 bases). The V gene lost 1 base and the J gene lost 8 bases, with 15 bases spanning the gap. The CDR3 is 15 residues long. Germline-derived CDR1 and CDR2 are LNHNV and YYDKDF (reference sequence). The CDR3 coding sequence is TGTGCCACCAGCAGAGTTAGAGGGAGAAGCGATGAGCAGTTCTTC. Its protein is CATSRVRGRSDEQFF.

V usage is TRBV12-3 or TRBV12-4 and J usage is TRBJ2-1, with D tentatively TRBD2 (6 bases). V was trimmed by 5 bases and J by 9 bases, leaving 17 bases between them. The CDR3 has 14 amino acids. CDR3 protein: CASSARGWLGEQFF. The CDR3 coding sequence is TGTGCCAGCAGTGCCCGGGGGTGGCTGGGTGAGCAGTTCTTC.

The rearrangement joins TRBV19 to TRBJ2-7; D is uncertain. The V end was cut by 4 bases, the J end by 1 base, with 11 bases between. Germline V gene data show CDR1 as LNHDA and CDR2 as SQIVND (reference sequence). CDR3 length: 14 residues. The CDR3 DNA reads TGTGCCAGTAGTACCCCCGGAATTTCCTACGAGCAGTACTTC. It codes for CASSTPGISYEQYF.

This clonotype was recorded a few times. This chain links TRBV6-1 with TRBJ2-1; no clear D. CDR3 length equals 13 residues. Trimming stripped 4 bases from V and 4 bases from J, with 8 bases between. Germline lookup yields CDR1 MNHNS and CDR2 SASEGT. CDR3 sequence: CASSVMRYNEQFF. CDR3 in DNA: TGTGCCAGCAGTGTGATGAGGTACAATGAGCAGTTCTTC.

The chain is built from TRBV6-5 and TRBJ1-1; D is unclear. Germline CDR1 reads MNHEY; CDR2 reads SVGAGI. CDR3 length: 11 residues. Between the trimmed V and J ends, which lost 5 bases and 6 bases, there was a span of 7 bases. This CDR3 is CASSRGAEAFF. The CDR3 region has the DNA TGTGCCAGCAGTCGCGGCGCTGAAGCTTTCTTT.

There are many counts of this clonotype. The chain couples TRBV12-3 or TRBV12-4 to TRBJ2-1, with 11 bases that match TRBD2. The V segment lost 5 bases and the J segment 2 bases; nucleotides outside the gene matches: 8. The CDR3 length is 17 residues. Here the CDR3 DNA reads TGTGCCAGCAGTGCGATTAGCGGGGGGGCCCCCTACAATGAGCAGTTCTTC. Translating gives CASSAISGGAPYNEQFF.

There are many counts of this clonotype. The CDR3 here is CASSLGALNSPLHF. The CDR3 DNA sequence: TGTGCCAGCAGTTTAGGGGCCCTAAATTCACCCCTCCACTTT. J is TRBJ1-6 and V is TRBV12-3 or TRBV12-4; D gene uncertain. There are 14 residues in the CDR3. V lost 1 base, J lost 7 bases, and 8 bases lay in between.

The chain recombines TRBV10-3 with TRBJ2-3, with 14 positions matching TRBD2. From germline, CDR1 is ENHRY and CDR2 SYGVKD. The CDR3 loop spans 17 amino acids. V gave up 6 bases and J gave up 2 bases; unmatched junction bases: 7. This CDR3 is CAIRGLAGEPSTDTQYF. The CDR3 DNA is TGTGCCATCAGGGGACTAGCGGGGGAGCCATCCACAGATACGCAGTATTTT.

The chain has TRBV20-1 and TRBJ2-7; either TRBD1 or TRBD2 may fit D (6 bases each). Germline CDR1 and CDR2: DFQATT and SNEGSKA (reference sequence). The CDR3 extends over 14 amino acids. Deletions cut 2 bases from V and 0 bases from J, with 11 bases between. CDR3 coding DNA: TGCAGTGCTAGACCCGGGGGCCTCTCCTACGAGCAGTACTTC. Encoded protein: CSARPGGLSYEQYF.

This clonotype was picked up many times. The CDR3 sequence is CASSSTGAVGTEAFF. CDR3 nucleotide sequence: TGCGCCAGCAGCTCCACAGGGGCTGTGGGCACTGAAGCTTTCTTT. The chain recombines TRBV5-1 with TRBJ1-1, with 7 bases matching TRBD1. Germline lookup yields CDR1 SGHRS and CDR2 YFSETQ. The V gene end was trimmed by 3 bases and the J gene end by 4 bases; junction bases not matched to a gene: 9. This CDR3 contains 15 residues.

This clonotype has a handful of counts. The gene calls are TRBV20-1 and TRBJ1-4; TRBD1 matches 8 bases. Germline V CDR1 and CDR2: DFQATT, SNEGSKA (reference sequence). The CDR3 consists of 15 residues. Losses at the gene ends were 6 bases for V and 3 bases for J; bases not matched to a gene: 9. The CDR3 reads CSAIKPGQANEKLFF. For the CDR3, the DNA is TGCAGTGCCATCAAACCGGGACAGGCTAATGAAAAACTGTTTTTT.

J is TRBJ1-6 and V is TRBV4-1; D uncertain. V was trimmed by 0 bases and J by 10 bases, leaving 7 bases between them. CDR1 MGHRA and CDR2 YSYEKL come from the germline V gene. The CDR3 is 13 residues long. As DNA, the CDR3 is TGCGCCAGCAGCCAAGATAGTAGCTCACCCCTCCACTTT. This translates into CASSQDSSSPLHF.

The chain has TRBV30 and TRBJ1-3; perhaps TRBD1 as D (6 bases). Deletions cut 2 bases from V and 5 bases from J, with 16 bases between. The CDR3 runs 15 residues. Looked up from germline, CDR1 is GTSNPN and CDR2 is SVGIG (reference sequence). The CDR3 sequence is CAWSLTGLERNTIYF. The DNA of the CDR3 is TGTGCCTGGAGTTTAACAGGGTTAGAAAGAAACACCATATATTTT.

For this clonotype: A much larger clone is a single base away; this may be a read error. The rearrangement links TRBV5-1 to TRBJ1-1, with 7 bases fitting TRBD1. This CDR3 has 16 amino acids. Germline CDR1 and CDR2: SGHRS and YFSETQ. CDR3 residues: CASSTGTDFRNTDAFF. The CDR3 DNA reads TGCGCCAGCAGCACGGGGACAGATTTCAGGAACACTGACGCTTTCTTT. Filled out from reference TRBV5-1 and TRBJ1-1, the complete variable domain reads KAGVTQTPRYLIKTRGQQVTLSCSPISGHRSVSWYQQTPGQGLQFLFEYFSETQRNKGNFPGRFSGRQFSNSRSEMNVSTLELGDSALYLCASSTGTDFRNTDAFFGQGTRLTVV.

This clonotype appeared a few times. The V and J genes are TRBV4-1 and TRBJ2-1, with 12 bases identical to TRBD2. CDR1 MGHRA and CDR2 YSYEKL come from the germline V gene. This CDR3 spans 15 amino acids. After removal of 6 bases from V and 2 bases from J, the junction contained 2 bases not matched to a gene. CDR3 bases: TGCGCCAGCAGACCTAGCGGGGGGGCCTACAATGAGCAGTTCTTC. It is translated as CASRPSGGAYNEQFF.

There are many counts of this clonotype. The chain has TRBV29-1 and TRBJ2-7; D unresolved. Between the trimmed V and J ends, which lost 0 bases and 2 bases, there was a span of 5 bases. The germline gives CDR1 SQVTM, CDR2 ANQGSEA. The CDR3 has 12 residues. The CDR3 DNA reads TGCAGCGTTGAAGATTCCCCCTACGAGCAGTACGTC. This codes for CSVEDSPYEQYV.